Presented here are 15 T cell receptor beta chains from one specimen sequenced in a study of T cells in women clearing cervical HPV infection. Here immunoSEQ multiplex PCR was the method, and the copy in TCRdb shows in-frame clones only, minus some. Its table lists under 50,000 clones. Sequencing was done on a sample of blood buffy coat. These receptors came from a woman aged 18 to 75 with a cervical HPV16 infection that either progressed to CIN3+ or cleared (not recorded which).

CDR3 sequence reads: CASSSSRELFF. The CDR3 bases that were read are TGTGCCAGCAGCTCGTCCCGGGAG. This rearrangement joins TRBV7-9 to TRBJ2-2; D is undetermined. The read stops 3 residues short of the end of the CDR3; the missing end is completed from the germline J gene. Deletions cut 4 bases from V and 9 bases from J, with 6 bases between. Germline V gives CDR1 SEHNR, CDR2 FQNEAQ (reference sequence). This CDR3 has 11 amino acids.

This CDR3 is CASSMGAGTAYNEQFF. The sequenced CDR3 bases are TGTGCCAGTAGTATGGGTGCCGGGACAGCCTACAATGAG. The genes are TRBV19 and TRBJ2-1; 7 nucleotides align to TRBD1. The CDR3 end falls 3 residues outside the read, so it is completed with the germline J gene. Germline CDR1 and CDR2: LNHDA and SQIVND (reference sequence). The CDR3 is 16 amino acids. V lost 3 bases, J lost 2 bases, and 7 bases stayed unmatched.

On this clone: Read data end 3 residues before the CDR3 end; the end is taken from the germline J gene. V is TRBV6-1 and J is TRBJ1-5; 7 bases line up with TRBD1. This CDR3 is built from 15 residues. The trim removed 4 bases at V and 4 bases at J, leaving 7 bases unmatched. In germline, CDR1 is MNHNS, CDR2 SASEGT. This CDR3 reads CASSVDRASNQPQHF. The sequenced part of the CDR3 DNA is TGTGCCAGCAGTGTAGACAGGGCGAGTAATCAGCCC.

Regarding this clone: Read data end 3 residues before the CDR3 end; the end is taken from the germline J gene. The rearrangement links TRBV7-3 to TRBJ1-2, with 8 bases lining up with TRBD1. Germline loops: CDR1 SGHTA, CDR2 FQGTGA. V shed 4 bases and J 6 bases; nucleotides not matched to a gene: 4. CDR3 length: 13 amino acids. CDR3 loop: CASSSDRGNGYTF. CDR3 bases read: TGTGCCAGCAGCTCCGACAGGGGCAATGGC.

Worth noting for this clone: The read finishes 3 residues shy of the CDR3 end, and the germline J gene is used to complete it. The chain links TRBV28 to TRBJ1-2, with D perhaps TRBD1 (6 bases). V was pared by 6 bases and J by 4 bases, with 18 bases between. CDR1 is MDHEN, CDR2 SYDVKM, per germline. The length of the CDR3 is 15 residues. Incomplete CDR3 DNA: TGTGCCAGCAGCCCTGACAGGCCGTTCCCCTATGGC. It codes for CASSPDRPFPYG. The full CDR3 protein reads CASSPDRPFPYGYTF.

On this clone: The CDR3 extends 3 residues past the end of the read, so its final part is completed from the germline J gene. The V and J genes are TRBV7-3 and TRBJ2-1, with D uncertain. Germline V gene lookup returns CDR1 SGHTA and CDR2 FQGTGA. V lost 5 bases to trimming and J lost 7 bases, with 12 bases between them. The length of the CDR3 is 13 residues. CDR3 residues: CASSTFRANEQFF. The DNA read from the CDR3 is TGTGCCAGCAGCACCTTCCGAGCGAATGAG.

On this clone: The read ends 3 residues shy of where the CDR3 ends; the end is completed using the germline J gene. J is TRBJ2-5 and V is TRBV5-1; 9 bases match TRBD1. Germline CDR1 reads SGHRS; CDR2 reads YFSETQ. V shed 4 bases, J shed 5 bases, and the junction held 6 bases outside the gene matches. This CDR3 is built from 14 residues. The sequenced part of the CDR3 DNA is TGCGCCAGCAGCAAGGGGACAGGGACGGAGACC. It is translated as CASSKGTGTET. The entire CDR3 protein reads CASSKGTGTETQYF.

CDR3 residues: CASVGGDGNEKLFF. The covered CDR3 bases are TGTGCCAGCGTCGGGGGAGATGGTAATGAAAAA. V usage is TRBV7-9 and J usage is TRBJ1-4, with D perhaps TRBD1 (5 bases). The read finishes 3 residues shy of the CDR3 end, and the germline J gene is used to complete it. The germline CDR1 and CDR2 sequences are SEHNR and FQNEAQ (reference sequence). V lost 8 bases and J lost 4, with 14 bases in between. The CDR3 runs 14 residues.

A word on this clone: The sequence runs out 3 residues before the end of the CDR3; the remainder is reconstructed from the germline J gene. The J gene is TRBJ2-3, the V gene TRBV30; 7 bases fit TRBD2. The CDR3 contains 13 residues. Germline-derived CDR1 and CDR2 are GTSNPN and SVGIG (reference sequence). Partial CDR3 DNA: TGTGCCTGGAGGTCCCGAGGGGAGGGGCCG. Amino acid sequence: CAWRSRGEGP. The full CDR3 protein reads CAWRSRGEGPQYF.

Of note for this clone: The CDR3 end falls 3 residues outside the read, so it is completed with the germline J gene. This chain joins TRBV18 and TRBJ2-4, with D possibly being TRBD2 (6 bases). CDR1 is KGHSH, CDR2 LQKENI, per germline. CDR3 size: 12 residues. CDR3 sequence: CASSHAGGDQYF. Partial CDR3 DNA: TGTGCCAGCTCACACGCAGGAGGGGAT.

Regarding this clone: The read terminates 3 residues ahead of where the CDR3 ends, so the germline J gene completes it. V usage is TRBV29-1 and J usage is TRBJ2-1, with 8 positions matching TRBD2. CDR1 is SQVTM, CDR2 ANQGSEA, per germline. This CDR3 is 12 amino acids long. The V segment lost 7 bases and the J segment 4 bases; nucleotides outside the gene matches: 3. Incomplete CDR3 DNA: TGCAGCGCTAGCGGGCTTTACAATGAG. This translates into CSASGLYNE. The CDR3, in full, reads CSASGLYNEQFF.

With regard to this clone: Read sequence stops 3 residues before the CDR3 end, and the germline J gene provides the missing end. The chain employs TRBV7-2 and TRBJ2-2; possibly TRBD2 for D (5 bases). This CDR3 has 13 residues. CDR1 and CDR2 (germline): SGHTA, FQGNSA. V lost 6 bases and J 5 bases, leaving 10 bases between the germline ends. The DNA read from the CDR3 is TGTGCCAGCAGAATGACTACTACCGGGGAG. Translated: CASRMTTTGE. In full, the CDR3 is CASRMTTTGELFF. Complete variable domain (other parts from reference TRBV7-2 and TRBJ2-2): GAGVSQSPSNKVTEKGKDVELRCDPISGHTALYWYRQSLGQGLEFLIYFQGNSAPDKSGLPSDRFSAERTGGSVSTLTIQRTQQEDSAVYLCASRMTTTGELFFGEGSRLTVL.

As regards this clone: The CDR3 end falls 3 residues outside the read, so it is completed with the germline J gene. This chain uses TRBV2 with TRBJ2-3, with a tentative D call TRBD2 (6 bases). This CDR3 is built from 13 residues. CDR1 and CDR2 from the germline V gene are SNHLY and FYNNEI. This CDR3 reads CASGRGWSETQYF. CDR3 DNA, as far as it was read: TGTGCCAGCGGGCGGGGATGGTCGGAGACG.

A note on this clone: Read sequence stops 3 residues before the CDR3 end, and the germline J gene provides the missing end. This chain links TRBV19 with TRBJ1-1; possible D gene TRBD1, 6 bases. The V gene's germline CDR1 is LNHDA and CDR2 SQIVND (reference sequence). CDR3 length: 13 residues. Trimming left V 10 bases short and J 1 base short, with 13 bases between. The sequenced CDR3 bases are TGTGCCACCCAATACAGGGCGAACACTGAA. Protein: CATQYRANTE. The whole CDR3 sequence reads CATQYRANTEAFF.

Concerning this clone itself: The CDR3 goes on 3 residues after the read ends, and that part is filled in from the germline J gene. This sequence joins TRBV20-1 and TRBJ2-3; possible D gene TRBD2, 6 bases. CDR1 is DFQATT and CDR2 is SNEGSKA in the germline V gene (reference sequence). The V gene lost 0 bases and the J gene lost 0 bases, with 10 bases spanning the gap. CDR3 length: 15 residues. Here the CDR3 reads CSAREASESTDTQYF. Incomplete CDR3 DNA: TGCAGTGCTAGAGAGGCTAGCGAAAGCACAGATACG.